Following are 3 T cell receptor beta chains from one sample sequenced in a study of chemoradiotherapy in HPV16-positive cancers. Clones were read by immunoSEQ multiplex PCR, and TCRdb kept only the in-frame ones, dropping some. This sample yields around 29,000 clones, of which about nine tenths are seen a single time; roughly 21% belongs to the top ten. Material: blood, obtained from a patient who underwent chemoradiotherapy. These receptors came from a human donor with HPV-associated anogenital cancer.

The V and J genes are TRBV27 and TRBJ2-7; no definite D call. V shed 6 bases and J shed 2 bases, with 20 bases lying between them. Germline CDR1 reads MNHEY; CDR2 reads SMNVEV (reference sequence). This CDR3 is 16 amino acids long. The CDR3 reads CASSFNPSEGTYEQYF. The CDR3 DNA is TGTGCCAGCAGCTTCAACCCTTCCGAAGGAACCTACGAGCAGTACTTC.

The V gene is TRBV6-4, the J gene TRBJ2-3; 7 bases are shared with TRBD2. Germline trimming cut 4 bases from V and 7 bases from J; bases unmatched to any gene: 8. This CDR3 region has 14 residues. From germline, CDR1 is MRHNA and CDR2 SNTAGT. CDR3 region: CASSVERDTNTQYF. The CDR3 DNA reads as TGTGCCAGCAGTGTGGAGCGGGATACTAATACGCAGTATTTT.

J is TRBJ2-3 and V is TRBV11-2; D might be TRBD2 (7 bases). The V and J ends lost 5 bases and 4 bases respectively, with 22 bases between them. Germline CDR1 is SGHAT and CDR2 is FQNNGV. The CDR3 is 17 residues long. As DNA, the CDR3 is TGTGCCAGCAGCCTAACGGAGGGGGAGGGCTGGTCAGATACGCAGTATTTT. Protein: CASSLTEGEGWSDTQYF.